This TCR beta chain appears in the sequencing data of a study of blood T cells in healthy people across ages. A minimum of 6 micrograms of total RNA was extracted per sample. Combining a sample-barcoded 5' primer with a J-beta primer mix, a second PCR ran for roughly 7 to 11 cycles. MiXCR was run by TCRdb on the 5' RACE reads, yielding one entry per CDR3 protein. The table records roughly 700,000 distinct CDR3 sequences, 20% to 25% of them present only once. General study results and limits: Aged donors had fewer naive CD4+ cells and lower diversity than long-lived donors. Those diversity estimates obtained from one million T cells were thought to be underestimates.

CDR3 length equals 14 residues. Germline assignment: CDR1 SQVTM and CDR2 ANQGSEA. Trimming cost V 4 bases and J 3 bases, with 16 bases left between them. Remarks on this clonotype: Its antigen is unknown.

This sample was also put to use in a study of T cells of mothers and their children. That paper states: The extracted RNA was employed in its entirety for cDNA synthesis, at around 1.6 ug per 15 ul.

Sequenced sample: blood. The TCR comes from a boy aged 5-17 years in good health. V and J are TRBV29-1 and TRBJ2-7; D unclear. The CDR3 reads CSVVSGLQGYEQYF. CDR3 sequence (DNA): TGCAGCGTTGTCTCAGGCCTACAAGGCTACGAGCAGTACTTC.